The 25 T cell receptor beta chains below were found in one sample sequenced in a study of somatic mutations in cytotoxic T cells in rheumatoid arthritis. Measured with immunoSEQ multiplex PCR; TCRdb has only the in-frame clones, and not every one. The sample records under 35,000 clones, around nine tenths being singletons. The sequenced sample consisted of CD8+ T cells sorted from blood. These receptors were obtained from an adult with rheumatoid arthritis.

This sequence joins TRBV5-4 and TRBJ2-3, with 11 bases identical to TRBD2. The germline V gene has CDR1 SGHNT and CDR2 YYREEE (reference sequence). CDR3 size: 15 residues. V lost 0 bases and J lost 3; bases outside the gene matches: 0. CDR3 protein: CASSLVAGGTDTQYF. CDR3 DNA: TGTGCCAGCAGCTTGGTAGCGGGGGGGACAGATACGCAGTATTTT.

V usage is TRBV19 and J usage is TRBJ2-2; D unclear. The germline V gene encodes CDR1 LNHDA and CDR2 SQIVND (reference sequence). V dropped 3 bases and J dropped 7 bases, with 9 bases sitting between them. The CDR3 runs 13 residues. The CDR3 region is CASSILGFGELFF. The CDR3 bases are TGTGCCAGTAGTATTCTGGGTTTCGGGGAGCTGTTTTTT. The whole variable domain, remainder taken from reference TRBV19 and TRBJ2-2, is DGGITQSPKYLFRKEGQNVTLSCEQNLNHDAMYWYRQDPGQGLRLIYYSQIVNDFQKGDIAEGYSVSREKKESFPLTVTSAQKNPTAFYLCASSILGFGELFFGEGSRLTVL.

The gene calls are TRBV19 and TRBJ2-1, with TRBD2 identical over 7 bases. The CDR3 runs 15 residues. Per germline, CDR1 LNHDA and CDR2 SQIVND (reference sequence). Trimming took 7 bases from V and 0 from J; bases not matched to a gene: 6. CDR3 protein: CASTLGGSSYNEQFF. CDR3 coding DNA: TGTGCCAGTACCCTTGGCGGGAGCTCCTACAATGAGCAGTTCTTC.

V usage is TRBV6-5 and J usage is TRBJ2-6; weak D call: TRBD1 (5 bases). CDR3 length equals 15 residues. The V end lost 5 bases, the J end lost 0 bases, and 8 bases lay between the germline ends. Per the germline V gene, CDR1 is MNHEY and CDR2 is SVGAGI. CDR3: CASSLDSSGANVLTF. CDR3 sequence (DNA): TGTGCCAGCAGTCTTGACAGCTCTGGGGCCAACGTCCTGACTTTC.

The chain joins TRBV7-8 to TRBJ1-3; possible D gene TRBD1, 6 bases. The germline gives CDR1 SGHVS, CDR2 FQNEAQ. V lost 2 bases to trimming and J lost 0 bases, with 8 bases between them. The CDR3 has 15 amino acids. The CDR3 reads CASSLTGTSGNTIYF. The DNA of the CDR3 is TGTGCCAGCAGCTTAACAGGGACCTCTGGAAACACCATATATTTT.

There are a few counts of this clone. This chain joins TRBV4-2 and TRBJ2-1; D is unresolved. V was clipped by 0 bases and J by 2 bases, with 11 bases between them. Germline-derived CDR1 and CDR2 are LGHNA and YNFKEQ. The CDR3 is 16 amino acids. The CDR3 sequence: CASSQDEPAAYNEQFF. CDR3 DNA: TGTGCCAGCAGCCAAGATGAACCGGCTGCCTACAATGAGCAGTTCTTC.

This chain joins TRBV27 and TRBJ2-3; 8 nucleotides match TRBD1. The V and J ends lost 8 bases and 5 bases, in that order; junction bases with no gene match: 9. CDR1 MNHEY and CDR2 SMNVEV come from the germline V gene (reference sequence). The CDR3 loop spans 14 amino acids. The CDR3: CASFPRGLGDTQYF. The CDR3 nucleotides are TGTGCCAGCTTTCCCAGGGGGCTGGGAGATACGCAGTATTTT.

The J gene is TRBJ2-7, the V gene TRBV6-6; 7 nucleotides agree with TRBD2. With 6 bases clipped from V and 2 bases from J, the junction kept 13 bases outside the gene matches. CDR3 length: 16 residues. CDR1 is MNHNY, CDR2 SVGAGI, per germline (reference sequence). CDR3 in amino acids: CASRSLGREGPYEQYF. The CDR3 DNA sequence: TGTGCCAGCAGATCACTCGGTAGGGAGGGCCCCTACGAGCAGTACTTC.

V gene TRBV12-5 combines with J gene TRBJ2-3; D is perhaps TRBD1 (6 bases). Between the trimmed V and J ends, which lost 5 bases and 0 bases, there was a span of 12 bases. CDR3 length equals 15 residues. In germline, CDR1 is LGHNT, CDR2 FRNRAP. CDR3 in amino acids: CASGPGTTSTDTQYF. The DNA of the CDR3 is TGTGCTAGTGGTCCCGGGACAACTAGCACAGATACGCAGTATTTT.

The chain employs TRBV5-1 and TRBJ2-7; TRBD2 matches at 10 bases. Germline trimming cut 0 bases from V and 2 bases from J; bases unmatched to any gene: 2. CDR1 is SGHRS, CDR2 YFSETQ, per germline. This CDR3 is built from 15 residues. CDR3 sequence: CASSLGLAGAYEQYF. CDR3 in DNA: TGCGCCAGCAGCTTGGGGCTAGCGGGGGCCTACGAGCAGTACTTC.

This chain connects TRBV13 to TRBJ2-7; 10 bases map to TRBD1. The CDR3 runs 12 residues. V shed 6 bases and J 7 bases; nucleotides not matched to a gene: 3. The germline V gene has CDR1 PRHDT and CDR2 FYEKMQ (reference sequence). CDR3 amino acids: CASSDRGREQYF. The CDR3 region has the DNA TGTGCCAGCAGTGACAGGGGGCGGGAGCAGTACTTC. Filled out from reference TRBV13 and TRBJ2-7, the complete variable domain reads AAGVIQSPRHLIKEKRETATLKCYPIPRHDTVYWYQQGPGQDPQFLISFYEKMQSDKGSIPDRFSAQQFSDYHSELNMSSLELGDSALYFCASSDRGREQYFGPGTRLTVT.

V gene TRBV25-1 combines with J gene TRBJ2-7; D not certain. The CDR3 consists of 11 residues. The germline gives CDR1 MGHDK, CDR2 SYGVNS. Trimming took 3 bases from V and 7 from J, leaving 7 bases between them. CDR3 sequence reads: CASSDGPEQYF. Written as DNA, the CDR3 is TGTGCCAGCAGTGACGGTCCGGAGCAGTACTTC.

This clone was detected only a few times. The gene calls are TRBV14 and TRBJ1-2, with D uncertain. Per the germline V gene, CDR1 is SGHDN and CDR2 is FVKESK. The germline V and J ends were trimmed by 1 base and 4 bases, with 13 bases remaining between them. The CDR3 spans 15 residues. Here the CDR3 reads CASSQAAGNSYGYTF. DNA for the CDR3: TGTGCCAGCAGCCAAGCGGCCGGGAATTCCTATGGCTACACCTTC.

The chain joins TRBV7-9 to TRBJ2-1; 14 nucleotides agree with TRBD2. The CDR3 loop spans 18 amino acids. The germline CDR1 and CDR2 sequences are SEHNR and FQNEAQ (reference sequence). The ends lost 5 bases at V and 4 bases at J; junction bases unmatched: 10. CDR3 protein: CASSPGTSGGYVYNEQFF. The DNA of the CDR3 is TGTGCCAGCAGCCCCGGGACTAGCGGGGGCTATGTATACAATGAGCAGTTCTTC.

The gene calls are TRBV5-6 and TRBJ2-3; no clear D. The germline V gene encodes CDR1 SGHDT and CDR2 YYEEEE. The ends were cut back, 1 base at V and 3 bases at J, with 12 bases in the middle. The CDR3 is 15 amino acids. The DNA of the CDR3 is TGTGCCAGCAGCTTGAGTGTACAACCAACAGATACGCAGTATTTT. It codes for CASSLSVQPTDTQYF. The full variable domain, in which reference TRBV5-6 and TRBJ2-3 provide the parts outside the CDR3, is DAGVTQSPTHLIKTRGQQVTLRCSPKSGHDTVSWYQQALGQGPQFIFQYYEEEERQRGNFPDRFSGHQFPNYSSELNVNALLLGDSALYLCASSLSVQPTDTQYFGPGTRLTVL.

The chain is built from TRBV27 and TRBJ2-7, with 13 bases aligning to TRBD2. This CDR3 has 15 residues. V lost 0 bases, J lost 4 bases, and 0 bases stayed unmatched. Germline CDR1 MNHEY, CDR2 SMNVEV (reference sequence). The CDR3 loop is CASSLSGLAGYEQYF. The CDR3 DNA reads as TGTGCCAGCAGTTTATCGGGACTAGCGGGATACGAGCAGTACTTC.

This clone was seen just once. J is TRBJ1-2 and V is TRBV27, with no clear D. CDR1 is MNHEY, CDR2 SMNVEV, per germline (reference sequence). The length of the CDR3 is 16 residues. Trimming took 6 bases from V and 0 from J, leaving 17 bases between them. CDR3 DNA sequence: TGTGCCAGCAGAAGTTTGATCGGGCCTTCTAACTATGGCTACACCTTC. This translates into CASRSLIGPSNYGYTF.

CDR3 residues: CASSSGQGGAWYEQFF. Written as DNA, the CDR3 is TGCGCCAGCAGCTCCGGCCAGGGAGGGGCCTGGTATGAGCAGTTCTTC. This chain joins TRBV5-1 and TRBJ2-1, with 7 positions matching TRBD2. Germline V gives CDR1 SGHRS, CDR2 YFSETQ. The CDR3 is 16 amino acids. Trimming at V came to 3 bases and at J to 8 bases, leaving 14 bases not matched to a gene.

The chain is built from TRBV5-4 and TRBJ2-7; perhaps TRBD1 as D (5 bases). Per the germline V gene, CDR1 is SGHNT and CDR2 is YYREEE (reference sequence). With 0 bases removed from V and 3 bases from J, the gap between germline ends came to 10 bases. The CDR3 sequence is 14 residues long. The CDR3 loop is CASSLDGRDYEQYF. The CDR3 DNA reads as TGTGCCAGCAGCTTGGACGGCAGGGACTACGAGCAGTACTTC.

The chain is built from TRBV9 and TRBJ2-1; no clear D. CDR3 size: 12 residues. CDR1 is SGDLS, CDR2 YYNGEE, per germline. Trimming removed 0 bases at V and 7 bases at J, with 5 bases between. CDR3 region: CASSVAANEQFF. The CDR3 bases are TGTGCCAGCAGCGTAGCGGCGAATGAGCAGTTCTTC.

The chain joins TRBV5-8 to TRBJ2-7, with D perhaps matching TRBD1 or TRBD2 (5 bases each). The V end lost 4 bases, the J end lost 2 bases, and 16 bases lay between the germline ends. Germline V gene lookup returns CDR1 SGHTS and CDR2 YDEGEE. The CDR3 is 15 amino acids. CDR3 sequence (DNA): TGTGCCAGCAGCGGCCTCCCGGGACCTACCTACGAGCAGTACTTC. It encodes CASSGLPGPTYEQYF.

In nucleotides, the CDR3 is TGCAGCGTTGTAGGAGGGGATGGGAACACCGGGGAGCTGTTTTTT. Its protein is CSVVGGDGNTGELFF. The chain employs TRBV29-1 and TRBJ2-2; TRBD2 is a possible D gene (6 bases). The CDR3 is made up of 15 amino acids. CDR1 and CDR2 from the germline V gene are SQVTM and ANQGSEA. The V end was cut by 4 bases, the J end by 1 base, with 13 bases between.

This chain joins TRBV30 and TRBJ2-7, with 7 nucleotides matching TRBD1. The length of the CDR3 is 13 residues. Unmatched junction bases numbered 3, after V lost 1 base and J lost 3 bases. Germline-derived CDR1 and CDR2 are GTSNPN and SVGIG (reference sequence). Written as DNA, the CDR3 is TGTGCCTGGAGTGGGGACAGTTTCTACGAGCAGTACTTC. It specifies CAWSGDSFYEQYF.

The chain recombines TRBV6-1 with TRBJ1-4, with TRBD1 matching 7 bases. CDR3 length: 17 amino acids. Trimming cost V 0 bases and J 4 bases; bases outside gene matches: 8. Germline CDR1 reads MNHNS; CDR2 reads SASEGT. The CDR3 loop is CASSEAWGRGGNEKLFF. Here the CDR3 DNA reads TGTGCCAGCAGTGAAGCTTGGGGCAGGGGGGGTAATGAAAAACTGTTTTTT.

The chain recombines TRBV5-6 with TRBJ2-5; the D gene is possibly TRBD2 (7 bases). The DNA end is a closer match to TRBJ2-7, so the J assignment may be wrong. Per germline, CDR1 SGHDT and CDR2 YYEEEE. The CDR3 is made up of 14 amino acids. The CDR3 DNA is TGTGCCAGCACAAGGGGGGGCGCAATCAACGAGCAGTACTTC. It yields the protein CASTRGGAINEQYF.